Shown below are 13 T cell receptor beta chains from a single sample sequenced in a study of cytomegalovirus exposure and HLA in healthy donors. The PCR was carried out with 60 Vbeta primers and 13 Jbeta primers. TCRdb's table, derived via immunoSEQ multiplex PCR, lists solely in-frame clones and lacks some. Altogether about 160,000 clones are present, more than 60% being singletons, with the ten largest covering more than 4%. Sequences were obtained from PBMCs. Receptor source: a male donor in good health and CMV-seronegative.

The CDR3 nucleotides are TGTGCCAGCAGAAGGACAGGGGGCCCCCAAGAGACCCAGTACTTC. It codes for CASRRTGGPQETQYF. The rearrangement links TRBV28 to TRBJ2-5; 11 bases are shared with TRBD1. The J segment lost 1 base and the V segment lost 6 bases, leaving 4 bases of the junction unmatched. Germline CDR1 reads MDHEN; CDR2 reads SYDVKM. The CDR3 sequence is 15 residues long.

The CDR3 here is CASSQDDRGLSNYGYTF. CDR3 DNA sequence: TGCGCCAGCAGCCAAGATGACAGGGGACTCTCTAACTATGGCTACACCTTC. The chain couples TRBV4-1 to TRBJ1-2; 8 bases are shared with TRBD1. The germline V gene encodes CDR1 MGHRA and CDR2 YSYEKL. After removal of 0 bases from V and 0 bases from J, the junction contained 6 bases not matched to a gene. The CDR3 has 17 residues.

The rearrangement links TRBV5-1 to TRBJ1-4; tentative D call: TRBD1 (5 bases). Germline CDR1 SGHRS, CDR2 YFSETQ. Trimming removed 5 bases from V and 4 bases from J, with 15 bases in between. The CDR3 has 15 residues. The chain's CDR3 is CASSHGDSFNEKLFF. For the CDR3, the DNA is TGCGCCAGCAGTCACGGAGACAGCTTTAATGAAAAACTGTTTTTT.

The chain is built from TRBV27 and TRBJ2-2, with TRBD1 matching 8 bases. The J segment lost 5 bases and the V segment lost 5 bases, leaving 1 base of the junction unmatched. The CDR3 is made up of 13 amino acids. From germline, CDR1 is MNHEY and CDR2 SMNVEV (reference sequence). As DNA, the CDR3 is TGTGCCAGCAGTAGACAGGGGACCGGGGAGCTGTTTTTT. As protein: CASSRQGTGELFF.

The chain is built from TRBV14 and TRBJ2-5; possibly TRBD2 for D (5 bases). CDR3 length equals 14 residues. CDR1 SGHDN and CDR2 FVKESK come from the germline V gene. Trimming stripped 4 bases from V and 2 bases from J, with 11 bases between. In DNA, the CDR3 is TGTGCCAGCAGCCGCGGACTCCTTCAAGAGACCCAGTACTTC. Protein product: CASSRGLLQETQYF.

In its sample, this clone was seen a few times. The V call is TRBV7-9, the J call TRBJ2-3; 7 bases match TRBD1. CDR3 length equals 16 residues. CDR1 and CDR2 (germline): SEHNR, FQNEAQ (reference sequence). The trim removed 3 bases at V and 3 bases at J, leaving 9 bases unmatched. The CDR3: CASSFQQGSPTDTQYF. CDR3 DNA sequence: TGTGCCAGCAGCTTCCAACAGGGGAGCCCTACAGATACGCAGTATTTT.

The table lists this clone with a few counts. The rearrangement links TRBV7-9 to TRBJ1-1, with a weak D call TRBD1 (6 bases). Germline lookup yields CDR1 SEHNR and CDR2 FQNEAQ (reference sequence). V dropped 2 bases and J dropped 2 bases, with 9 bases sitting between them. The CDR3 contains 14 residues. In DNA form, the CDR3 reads TGTGCCAGCAGCTTACCAGGGGTCAACACTGAAGCTTTCTTT. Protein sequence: CASSLPGVNTEAFF.

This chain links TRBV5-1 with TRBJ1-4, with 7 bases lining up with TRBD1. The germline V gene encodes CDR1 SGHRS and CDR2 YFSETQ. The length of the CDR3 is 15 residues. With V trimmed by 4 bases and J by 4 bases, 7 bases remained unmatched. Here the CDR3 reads CASSATGALNEKLFF. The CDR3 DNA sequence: TGCGCCAGCAGCGCCACAGGGGCCCTTAATGAAAAACTGTTTTTT. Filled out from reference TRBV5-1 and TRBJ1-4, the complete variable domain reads KAGVTQTPRYLIKTRGQQVTLSCSPISGHRSVSWYQQTPGQGLQFLFEYFSETQRNKGNFPGRFSGRQFSNSRSEMNVSTLELGDSALYLCASSATGALNEKLFFGSGTQLSVL.

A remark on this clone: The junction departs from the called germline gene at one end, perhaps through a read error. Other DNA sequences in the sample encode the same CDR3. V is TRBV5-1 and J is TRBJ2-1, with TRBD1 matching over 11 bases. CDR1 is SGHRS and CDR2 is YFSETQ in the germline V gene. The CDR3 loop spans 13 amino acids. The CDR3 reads CASSLGERDRGIF. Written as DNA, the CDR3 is TGCGCCAGCAGCTTGGGGGAGCGGGACAGGGGGATCTTC.

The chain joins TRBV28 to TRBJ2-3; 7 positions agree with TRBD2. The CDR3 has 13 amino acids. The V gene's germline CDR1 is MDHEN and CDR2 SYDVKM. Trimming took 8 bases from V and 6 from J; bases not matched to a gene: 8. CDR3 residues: CASREAPRDTQYF. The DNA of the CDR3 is TGTGCCAGCCGGGAGGCCCCCCGGGATACGCAGTATTTT.

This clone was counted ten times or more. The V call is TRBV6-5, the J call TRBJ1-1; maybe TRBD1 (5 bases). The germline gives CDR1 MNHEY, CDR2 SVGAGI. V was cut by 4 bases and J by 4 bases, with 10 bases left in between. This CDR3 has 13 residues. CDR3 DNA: TGTGCCAGCAGTTTCGGCGGGGGCACTGAAGCTTTCTTT. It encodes CASSFGGGTEAFF.

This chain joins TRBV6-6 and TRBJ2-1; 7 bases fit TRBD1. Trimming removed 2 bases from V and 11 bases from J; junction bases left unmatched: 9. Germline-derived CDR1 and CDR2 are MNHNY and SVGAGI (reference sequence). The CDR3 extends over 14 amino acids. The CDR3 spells CASSYGTESEKQFF. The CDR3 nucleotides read TGTGCCAGCAGTTACGGGACAGAAAGTGAGAAGCAGTTCTTC.

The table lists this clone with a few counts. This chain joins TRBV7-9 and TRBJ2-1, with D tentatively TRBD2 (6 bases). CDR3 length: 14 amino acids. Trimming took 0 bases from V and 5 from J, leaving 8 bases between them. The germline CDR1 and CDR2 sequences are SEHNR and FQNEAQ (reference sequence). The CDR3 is CASSLAGGHNEQFF. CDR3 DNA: TGTGCCAGCAGCTTAGCGGGGGGTCACAATGAGCAGTTCTTC.